This TCR beta chain was obtained from a study of naive and memory T cell subsets. Two oligonucleotides, mixed equimolar, formed the beta constant-region primer covering TRBC1 and TRBC2. Four rounds of PCR amplified the ligated cDNA using nested alpha and beta constant-region primers plus SP2. Ligation attached a single-stranded oligonucleotide with a 12-nucleotide UMI and the SP2 primer to the cDNA 3' end. TCRdb processed the UMI-ligation and nested PCR reads anew with MiXCR; each CDR3 protein has one entry. This sample has some 82,000 distinct CDR3 sequences; about 11% occur once, and the top ten carry around 0.13%. After the first PCR, alpha and beta chain libraries were processed separately. CMV status came from CD4+ T cell IFNgamma after overnight CMV lysate stimulation of fresh PBMCs. On this clonotype itself: Its cognate antigen is unknown.

Study-wide findings and caveats: Possibly reflecting memory cells re-expressing CD45RA, a few larger clonotypes occurred in naive repertoires, especially CD8. There was no ground truth to check naive and memory subset results.

Sequencing input: naive CD4+ T cells from blood. This TCR came from a human donor in good health.

CDR3 region: CASSLIQRGGQETQYF. In nucleotides, the CDR3 is TGTGCCAGCAGCTTAATCCAGCGGGGGGGGCAAGAGACCCAGTACTTC. The V gene is TRBV7-8, the J gene TRBJ2-5; TRBD2 matches at 10 bases. Trimming at V came to 2 bases and at J to 2 bases, leaving 5 bases not matched to a gene. The CDR3 runs to 16 residues. Looked up from germline, CDR1 is SGHVS and CDR2 is FQNEAQ.